This TCR beta chain was identified during a study of shared clonotypes between healthy human individuals. Study observations and caveats: The four-donor shared clonotypes exceeded non-shared clonotypes in generation probability, with non-shared ones scoring lower. With a few donors compared, 4% to 5% of naive CD4 clonotypes were shared. Memory subsets generally showed smaller estimated richness than naive subsets did.

With respect to this clone: Its antigen is undetermined.

Once extracted for a subset, genomic DNA was divided evenly among several immunoSEQ plates. Generated by immunoSEQ multiplex PCR, the TCRdb table keeps only in-frame clones and is missing some. The data show fewer than 2.5 million clones, 90% to 95% seen once. The source of this sequence is a man aged 18 to 30 in good health. Some clones in this sample may be carry-over from other donors' samples. The source material was naive CD4+ T cells from PBMCs. Sample subset: CD45RA+ positively selected.

Here the CDR3 reads CASSFTHLDGYTF. In DNA, the CDR3 is TGTGCCAGCAGCTTCACGCACCTGGATGGCTACACCTTC. The rearrangement uses TRBV5-4 and TRBJ1-2; D ambiguous. This CDR3 has 13 residues. V lost 2 bases and J 6 bases, leaving 11 bases between the germline ends. Germline V gives CDR1 SGHNT, CDR2 YYREEE (reference sequence).